In its sample, the clone carrying this TCR beta chain was seen many times. Antigen: not known. The data are from a study of T cells in Graves' hyperthyroidism and ophthalmopathy. Study results and caveats: Before onset, by a median of approximately 6.8 months, the model predicted ophthalmopathy.

CDR3 length: 14 amino acids. CDR1 DFQATT and CDR2 SNEGSKA come from the germline V gene (reference sequence). Losses at the gene ends were 0 bases for V and 6 bases for J; bases not matched to a gene: 5. Criteria for exclusion of patients were uncontrolled infection, other autoimmune disease, pregnancy or lactation. It was RNA transcripts that yielded the amplified TCR beta CDR3 regions. When the TCR CDR3 underwent first-round RT-PCR, the HTBI primer set was used. Each CDR3 protein is one row after TCRdb ran MiXCR on the multiplex PCR reads. The data show hundreds of thousands of distinct CDR3 sequences, 14% seen once.

The clonotype comes from a woman between 18 and 30 years old with Graves' hyperthyroidism. The chain uses TRBV20-1 and TRBJ1-2; 9 bases are shared with TRBD1. The sequencing sample was made of blood. The CDR3 spells CSAREQGAADGYTF. The CDR3 DNA follows: TGCAGTGCTAGAGAACAGGGGGCAGCGGATGGCTACACCTTC.